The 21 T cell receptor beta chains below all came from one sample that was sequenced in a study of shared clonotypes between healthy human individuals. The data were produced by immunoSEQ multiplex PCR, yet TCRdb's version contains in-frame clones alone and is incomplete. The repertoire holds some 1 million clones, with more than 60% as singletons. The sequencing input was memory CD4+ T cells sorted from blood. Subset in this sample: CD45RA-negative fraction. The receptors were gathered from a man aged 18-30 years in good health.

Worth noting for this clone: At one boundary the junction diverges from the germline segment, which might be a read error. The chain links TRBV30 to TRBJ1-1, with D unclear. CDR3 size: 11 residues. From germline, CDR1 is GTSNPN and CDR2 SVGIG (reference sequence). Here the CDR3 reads CAWSASHNGRF. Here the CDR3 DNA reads TGTGCCTGGAGTGCATCTCACAACGGGCGTTTT.

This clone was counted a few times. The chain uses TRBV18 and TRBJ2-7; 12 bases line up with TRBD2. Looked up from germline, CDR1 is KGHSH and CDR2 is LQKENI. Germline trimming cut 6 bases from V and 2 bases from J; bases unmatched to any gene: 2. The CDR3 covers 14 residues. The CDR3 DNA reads TGTGCCAGCTCCTGGACTAGCGGGACCTACGAGCAGTACTTC. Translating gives CASSWTSGTYEQYF.

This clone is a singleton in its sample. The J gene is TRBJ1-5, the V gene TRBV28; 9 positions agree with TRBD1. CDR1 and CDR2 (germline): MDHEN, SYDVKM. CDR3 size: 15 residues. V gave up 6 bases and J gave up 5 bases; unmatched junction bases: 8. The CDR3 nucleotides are TGTGCCAGCAGAGGGACAGGGAATGGAGATCAGCCCCAGCATTTT. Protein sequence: CASRGTGNGDQPQHF.

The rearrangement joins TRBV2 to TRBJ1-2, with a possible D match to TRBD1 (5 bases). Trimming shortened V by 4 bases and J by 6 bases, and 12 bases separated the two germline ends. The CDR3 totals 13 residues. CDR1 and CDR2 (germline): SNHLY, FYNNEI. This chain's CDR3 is CASSASGFDGYTF. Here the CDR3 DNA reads TGTGCCAGCAGTGCGTCAGGGTTTGATGGCTACACCTTC.

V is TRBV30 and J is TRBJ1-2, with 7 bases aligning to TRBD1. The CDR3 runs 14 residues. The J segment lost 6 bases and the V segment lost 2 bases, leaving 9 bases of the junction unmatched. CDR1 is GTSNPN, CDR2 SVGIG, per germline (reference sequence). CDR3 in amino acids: CAWSTGQWADGYTF. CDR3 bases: TGTGCCTGGAGTACGGGACAGTGGGCGGATGGCTACACCTTC. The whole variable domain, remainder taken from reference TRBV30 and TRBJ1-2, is SQTIHQWPATLVQPVGSPLSLECTVEGTSNPNLYWYRQAAGRGLQLLFYSVGIGQISSEVPQNLSASRPQDRQFILSSKKLLLSDSGFYLCAWSTGQWADGYTFGSGTRLTVV.

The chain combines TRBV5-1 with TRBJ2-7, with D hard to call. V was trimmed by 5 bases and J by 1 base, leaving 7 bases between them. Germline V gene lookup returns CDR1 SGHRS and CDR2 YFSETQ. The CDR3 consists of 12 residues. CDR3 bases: TGCGCCAGCAGGCAGGATTCCTACGAGCAGTACTTC. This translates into CASRQDSYEQYF.

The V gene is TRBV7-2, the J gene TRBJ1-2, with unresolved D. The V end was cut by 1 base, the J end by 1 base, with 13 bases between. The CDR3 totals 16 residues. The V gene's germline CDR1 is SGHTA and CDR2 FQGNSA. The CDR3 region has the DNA TGTGCCAGCAGCTTAGTAAACCCCGGCCTTAACTATGGCTACACCTTC. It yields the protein CASSLVNPGLNYGYTF.

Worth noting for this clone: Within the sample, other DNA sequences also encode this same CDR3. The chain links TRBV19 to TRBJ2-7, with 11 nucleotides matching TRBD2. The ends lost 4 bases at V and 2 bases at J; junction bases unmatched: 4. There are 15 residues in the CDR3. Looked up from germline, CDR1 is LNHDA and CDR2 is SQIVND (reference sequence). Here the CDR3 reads CASSTTSGGTYEQYF. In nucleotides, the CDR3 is TGTGCCAGTAGTACTACTAGCGGGGGAACCTACGAGCAGTACTTC.

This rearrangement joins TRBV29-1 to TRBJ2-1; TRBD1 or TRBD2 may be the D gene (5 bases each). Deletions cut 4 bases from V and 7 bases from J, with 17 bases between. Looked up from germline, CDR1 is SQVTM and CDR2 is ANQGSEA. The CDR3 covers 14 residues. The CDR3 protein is CSVGTGRFKNEQFF. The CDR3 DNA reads TGCAGCGTTGGAACGGGACGGTTCAAAAATGAGCAGTTCTTC.

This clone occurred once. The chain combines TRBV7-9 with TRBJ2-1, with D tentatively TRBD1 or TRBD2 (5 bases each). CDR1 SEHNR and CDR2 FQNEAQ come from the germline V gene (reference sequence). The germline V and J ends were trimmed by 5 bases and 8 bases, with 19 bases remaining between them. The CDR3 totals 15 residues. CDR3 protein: CASSPNPGTGDEQFF. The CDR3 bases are TGTGCCAGCAGCCCCAATCCCGGGACCGGCGATGAGCAGTTCTTC.

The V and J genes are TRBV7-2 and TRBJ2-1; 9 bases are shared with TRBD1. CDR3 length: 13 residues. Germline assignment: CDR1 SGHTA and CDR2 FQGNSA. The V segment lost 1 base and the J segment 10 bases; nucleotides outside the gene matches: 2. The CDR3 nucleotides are TGTGCCAGCAGCTTAGAGGGACAGGGAGAGCAGTTCTTC. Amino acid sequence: CASSLEGQGEQFF.

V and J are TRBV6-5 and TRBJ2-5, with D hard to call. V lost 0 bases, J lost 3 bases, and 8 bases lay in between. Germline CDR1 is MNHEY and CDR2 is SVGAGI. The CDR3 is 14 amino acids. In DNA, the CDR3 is TGTGCCAGCAGTTACTCGAGTAGAAAAGAGACCCAGTACTTC. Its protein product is CASSYSSRKETQYF.

The CDR3 nucleotides are TGTGCCAGCAGTTTGGACAGCTCAGATACGCAGTATTTT. Amino acids: CASSLDSSDTQYF. The chain has TRBV28 and TRBJ2-3, with D maybe TRBD1 (6 bases). CDR3 size: 13 residues. V was trimmed by 3 bases and J by 4 bases, leaving 8 bases between them. Germline loops: CDR1 MDHEN, CDR2 SYDVKM.

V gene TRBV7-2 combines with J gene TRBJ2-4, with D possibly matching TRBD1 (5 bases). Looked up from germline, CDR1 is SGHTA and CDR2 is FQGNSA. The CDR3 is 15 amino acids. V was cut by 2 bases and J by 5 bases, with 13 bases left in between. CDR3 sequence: CASSLPRQFQNIQYF. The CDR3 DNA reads TGTGCCAGCAGCTTACCCCGACAGTTCCAAAACATTCAGTACTTC.

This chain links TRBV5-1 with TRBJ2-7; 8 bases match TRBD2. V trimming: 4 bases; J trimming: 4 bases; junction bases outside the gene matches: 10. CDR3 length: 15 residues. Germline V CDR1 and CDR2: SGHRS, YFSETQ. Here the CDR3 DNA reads TGCGCCAGCAGCCAAGGTTCAGGCGGGAGGTACGAGCAGTACTTC. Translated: CASSQGSGGRYEQYF.

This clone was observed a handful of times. The CDR3 DNA reads TGTGCCAGCAGCCCCATGGGGGGAGGGGGCTCTATCTACGAGCAGTACTTC. This sequence encodes CASSPMGGGGSIYEQYF. The chain recombines TRBV14 with TRBJ2-7; D is tentatively TRBD1 or TRBD2 (7 bases each). This CDR3 has 17 amino acids. Germline lookup yields CDR1 SGHDN and CDR2 FVKESK. V was pared by 4 bases and J by 3 bases, with 22 bases between.

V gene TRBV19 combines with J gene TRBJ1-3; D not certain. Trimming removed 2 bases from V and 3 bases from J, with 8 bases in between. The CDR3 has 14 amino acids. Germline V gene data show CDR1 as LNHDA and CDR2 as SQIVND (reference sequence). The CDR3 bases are TGTGCCAGTAGTATAACCAGGATTGGAAACACCATATATTTT. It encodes CASSITRIGNTIYF.

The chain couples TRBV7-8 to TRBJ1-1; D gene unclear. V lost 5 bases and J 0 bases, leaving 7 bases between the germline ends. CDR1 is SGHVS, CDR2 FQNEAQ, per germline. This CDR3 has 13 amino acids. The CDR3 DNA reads TGTGCCAGCAGCCTCCTGATGAACACTGAAGCTTTCTTT. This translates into CASSLLMNTEAFF.

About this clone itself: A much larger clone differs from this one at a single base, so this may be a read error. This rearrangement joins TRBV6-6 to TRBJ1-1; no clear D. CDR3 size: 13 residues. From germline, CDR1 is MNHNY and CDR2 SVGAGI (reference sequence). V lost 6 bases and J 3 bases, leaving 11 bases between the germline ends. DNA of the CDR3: TGTGCCAGCAGCTACCGGGTAGACACTGAAGCTTTCTTT. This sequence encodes CASSYRVDTEAFF.

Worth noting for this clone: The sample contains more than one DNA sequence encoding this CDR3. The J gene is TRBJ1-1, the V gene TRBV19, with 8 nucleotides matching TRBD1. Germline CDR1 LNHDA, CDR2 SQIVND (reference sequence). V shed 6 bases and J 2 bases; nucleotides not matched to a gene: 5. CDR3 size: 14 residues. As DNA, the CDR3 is TGTGCCAGTAGAGGACAGGGAGTAAACACTGAAGCTTTCTTT. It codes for CASRGQGVNTEAFF. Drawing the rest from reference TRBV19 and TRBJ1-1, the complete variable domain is DGGITQSPKYLFRKEGQNVTLSCEQNLNHDAMYWYRQDPGQGLRLIYYSQIVNDFQKGDIAEGYSVSREKKESFPLTVTSAQKNPTAFYLCASRGQGVNTEAFFGQGTRLTVV.

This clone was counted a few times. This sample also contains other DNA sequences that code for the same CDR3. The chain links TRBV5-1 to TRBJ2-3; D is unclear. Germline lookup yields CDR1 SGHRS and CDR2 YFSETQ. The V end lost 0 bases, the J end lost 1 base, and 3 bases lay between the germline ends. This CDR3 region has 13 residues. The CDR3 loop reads CASSLDGTDTQYF. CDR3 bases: TGCGCCAGCAGCTTGGACGGCACAGATACGCAGTATTTT.